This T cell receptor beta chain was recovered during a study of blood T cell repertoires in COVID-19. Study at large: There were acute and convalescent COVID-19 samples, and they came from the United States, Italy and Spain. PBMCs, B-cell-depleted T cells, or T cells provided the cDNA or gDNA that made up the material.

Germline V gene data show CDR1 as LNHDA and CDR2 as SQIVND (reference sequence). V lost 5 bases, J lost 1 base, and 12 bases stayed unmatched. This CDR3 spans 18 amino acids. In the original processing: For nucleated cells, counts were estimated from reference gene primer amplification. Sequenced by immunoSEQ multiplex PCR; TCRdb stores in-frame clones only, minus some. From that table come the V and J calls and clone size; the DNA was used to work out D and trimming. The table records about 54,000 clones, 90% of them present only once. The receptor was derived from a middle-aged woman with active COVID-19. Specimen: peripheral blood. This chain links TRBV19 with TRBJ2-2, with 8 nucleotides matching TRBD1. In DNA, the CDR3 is TGTGCCAGTAGTTCCTGGACAGGGTTTGGCGTGAACACCGGGGAGCTGTTTTTT. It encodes CASSSWTGFGVNTGELFF.